The 25 T cell receptor beta chains below come from one sample, sequenced in a study of blood T cell repertoires in COVID-19. Assay used: immunoSEQ multiplex PCR; TCRdb lists only in-frame clones, some missing. The sample records a few hundred thousand clones, approximately 83% being singletons. Sequenced sample: PBMCs or T cells enriched from blood (not recorded which). Every receptor here comes from a woman between 40 and 50 years old with acute COVID-19.

The chain employs TRBV9 and TRBJ2-5; no clear D gene. Germline CDR1 and CDR2: SGDLS and YYNGEE. Trimming left V 0 bases short and J 7 bases short, with 10 bases between. This CDR3 contains 13 residues. CDR3 DNA: TGTGCCAGCAGCGTAGACGAGTTTGGGACCCAGTACTTC. Protein product: CASSVDEFGTQYF.

The chain joins TRBV18 to TRBJ1-6; 9 nucleotides agree with TRBD1. The V gene's germline CDR1 is KGHSH and CDR2 LQKENI. The CDR3 covers 14 residues. V was pared by 5 bases and J by 11 bases, with 7 bases of the junction left unmatched. The CDR3 sequence is CASSAGQGETPLHF. The DNA of the CDR3 is TGTGCCAGCTCAGCGGGACAGGGTGAGACACCCCTCCACTTT.

This clone was seen just once. V gene TRBV4-2 combines with J gene TRBJ2-2, with 8 bases identical to TRBD2. CDR3 size: 15 residues. Germline V gene lookup returns CDR1 LGHNA and CDR2 YNFKEQ. J was trimmed by 0 bases and V by 4 bases; bases with no gene match: 1. CDR3 amino acids: CASSPGLANTGELFF. The CDR3 DNA is TGTGCCAGCAGCCCGGGACTAGCGAACACCGGGGAGCTGTTTTTT.

About this clone: Compared with germline, one end of the junction differs, possibly owing to a read error. This rearrangement joins TRBV29-1 to TRBJ2-7; 9 positions match TRBD1. Germline lookup yields CDR1 SQVTM and CDR2 ANQGSEA. The CDR3 extends over 12 amino acids. The CDR3 loop is CSVASRDRELYF. CDR3 nucleotides: TGCAGCGTTGCGAGCCGGGACAGGGAGCTGTACTTC.

V is TRBV4-1 and J is TRBJ1-2; TRBD1 matches 9 bases. Germline lookup yields CDR1 MGHRA and CDR2 YSYEKL. The CDR3 has 17 amino acids. V dropped 1 base and J dropped 8; count of bases not matched to a gene: 14. CDR3 amino acids: CASSQGIPSTGGQGYTF. For the CDR3, the DNA is TGCGCCAGCAGCCAAGGCATCCCCTCGACAGGGGGACAGGGCTACACCTTC.

The chain employs TRBV4-1 and TRBJ2-3; 7 bases are a match to TRBD1. The CDR3 loop spans 15 amino acids. V lost 3 bases and J lost 6; bases outside the gene matches: 9. Germline V lookup: CDR1 MGHRA, CDR2 YSYEKL. CDR3 amino acids: CASSQTGSSWDTQYF. CDR3 sequence (DNA): TGCGCCAGCAGCCAGACAGGGAGTAGTTGGGATACGCAGTATTTT.

The V call is TRBV5-1, the J call TRBJ2-3; D is perhaps TRBD2 (5 bases). Between the trimmed V and J ends, which lost 6 bases and 3 bases, there was a span of 17 bases. This CDR3 is built from 15 residues. CDR1 and CDR2 from the germline V gene are SGHRS and YFSETQ. CDR3 protein: CASIRGKGGTDTQYF. CDR3 DNA: TGCGCCAGCATAAGAGGGAAGGGTGGGACAGATACGCAGTATTTT. The whole variable domain, remainder taken from reference TRBV5-1 and TRBJ2-3, is KAGVTQTPRYLIKTRGQQVTLSCSPISGHRSVSWYQQTPGQGLQFLFEYFSETQRNKGNFPGRFSGRQFSNSRSEMNVSTLELGDSALYLCASIRGKGGTDTQYFGPGTRLTVL.

The V and J genes are TRBV10-3 and TRBJ1-5, with a possible D match to TRBD1 (6 bases). The CDR3 is 17 residues long. V lost 0 bases and J lost 10, with 22 bases in between. CDR1 is ENHRY, CDR2 SYGVKD, per germline. The CDR3 protein is CAISESRDRLEGEPQHF. The DNA for the CDR3 is TGTGCCATCAGTGAGTCACGGGACCGGCTAGAGGGGGAACCCCAGCATTTT.

The chain joins TRBV5-1 to TRBJ2-7; TRBD1 aligns across 7 bases. V lost 2 bases and J lost 1; bases outside the gene matches: 9. Per the germline V gene, CDR1 is SGHRS and CDR2 is YFSETQ. This CDR3 is built from 16 residues. The CDR3 region is CASSLTEQGRSYEQYF. DNA for the CDR3: TGCGCCAGCAGCTTAACCGAACAGGGGAGATCCTACGAGCAGTACTTC.

This clone was found once. The rearrangement uses TRBV29-1 and TRBJ2-7, with D tentatively TRBD1 (5 bases). The germline gives CDR1 SQVTM, CDR2 ANQGSEA. The CDR3 covers 12 residues. Trimming left V 3 bases short and J 6 bases short, with 12 bases between. The CDR3 DNA follows: TGCAGCGTTGACAGGGAAACGGGCGAGCAGTACTTC. Protein product: CSVDRETGEQYF.

V gene TRBV27 combines with J gene TRBJ2-1, with TRBD2 as a possible D gene (6 bases). The germline V gene encodes CDR1 MNHEY and CDR2 SMNVEV (reference sequence). The CDR3 covers 15 residues. V was cut by 3 bases and J by 3 bases, with 12 bases left in between. The CDR3 DNA is TGTGCCAGCAGTTTTGACGGGGGATTCTACAATGAGCAGTTCTTC. This translates into CASSFDGGFYNEQFF.

The gene calls are TRBV18 and TRBJ1-1, with D maybe TRBD1 (5 bases). This CDR3 has 15 amino acids. Trimming cost V 3 bases and J 3 bases, with 14 bases left between them. The germline CDR1 and CDR2 sequences are KGHSH and LQKENI. This CDR3 is CASSPQRGWDTEAFF. CDR3 DNA: TGTGCCAGCTCACCTCAGCGGGGGTGGGACACTGAAGCTTTCTTT.

The chain joins TRBV18 to TRBJ2-7; D call uncertain. This CDR3 comprises 14 residues. CDR1 and CDR2 (germline): KGHSH, LQKENI. The V end was cut by 0 bases, the J end by 3 bases, with 9 bases between. The CDR3 sequence is CASSPPSVNYEQYF. The CDR3 region has the DNA TGTGCCAGCTCACCACCGAGCGTTAACTACGAGCAGTACTTC.

This clone was detected once. Different DNA sequences within this sample yield the same CDR3. The chain uses TRBV4-1 and TRBJ1-2, with D possibly matching TRBD1 (6 bases). The V end lost 0 bases, the J end lost 6 bases, and 8 bases lay between the germline ends. This CDR3 spans 13 amino acids. Germline V lookup: CDR1 MGHRA, CDR2 YSYEKL. The CDR3 sequence: CASSQDRGNGYTF. CDR3 nucleotide sequence: TGCGCCAGCAGCCAAGACAGGGGTAATGGCTACACCTTC.

V gene TRBV29-1 combines with J gene TRBJ1-1, with D possibly matching TRBD1 (5 bases). CDR1 and CDR2 from the germline V gene are SQVTM and ANQGSEA. The CDR3 totals 12 residues. Trimming stripped 4 bases from V and 5 bases from J, with 11 bases between. The CDR3 here is CSVGPQGTEAFF. In DNA, the CDR3 is TGCAGCGTTGGACCCCAGGGAACTGAAGCTTTCTTT.

The chain has TRBV28 and TRBJ1-6, with D maybe TRBD1 (6 bases). CDR1 is MDHEN and CDR2 is SYDVKM in the germline V gene. The CDR3 runs 15 residues. Between the trimmed V and J ends, which lost 2 bases and 12 bases, there was a span of 17 bases. The CDR3 region is CASSLGGRGILPLHF. The CDR3, as DNA: TGTGCCAGCAGTTTAGGGGGTAGGGGGATTTTACCCCTCCACTTT.

J is TRBJ1-2 and V is TRBV6-5, with 7 bases identical to TRBD1. Trimming removed 5 bases from V and 0 bases from J; junction bases left unmatched: 3. Germline V CDR1 and CDR2: MNHEY, SVGAGI. The CDR3 contains 14 residues. The CDR3 DNA reads as TGTGCCAGCAGTACAGGGACAGCTAACTATGGCTACACCTTC. Its protein is CASSTGTANYGYTF.

The rearrangement joins TRBV6-5 to TRBJ1-1, with D unclear. Germline V gene lookup returns CDR1 MNHEY and CDR2 SVGAGI. This CDR3 spans 16 amino acids. V was clipped by 0 bases and J by 2 bases, with 13 bases between them. CDR3 sequence reads: CASSYSRAGKNTEAFF. The CDR3 nucleotides are TGTGCCAGCAGTTACTCGAGGGCGGGAAAAAACACTGAAGCTTTCTTT.

The V and J genes are TRBV7-9 and TRBJ1-4; 7 bases line up with TRBD1. Germline V gene sequence: CDR1 SEHNR, CDR2 FQNEAQ (reference sequence). The CDR3 is 17 amino acids. J lost 5 bases, V lost 1 base, and 10 bases had no gene match. The DNA for the CDR3 is TGTGCCAGCAGCTTAGGTAGGCCGGGACAGCTCAATGAAAAACTGTTTTTT. It translates to CASSLGRPGQLNEKLFF.

This chain connects TRBV7-9 to TRBJ2-7, with D tentatively TRBD2 (6 bases). The CDR3 length is 15 residues. CDR1 is SEHNR, CDR2 FQNEAQ, per germline (reference sequence). V gave up 2 bases and J gave up 2 bases, with 13 bases separating them. CDR3 in DNA: TGTGCCAGCAGCTTAAAGAGCGGGTTTCCCTACGAGCAGTACTTC. This gives the protein CASSLKSGFPYEQYF.

The rearrangement uses TRBV10-2 and TRBJ2-2; D is perhaps TRBD2 (6 bases). The CDR3 sequence is 16 residues long. The V end was cut by 8 bases, the J end by 2 bases, with 18 bases between. Germline V gives CDR1 WSHSY, CDR2 SAAADI. The CDR3 is CASAGTPRLNTGELFF. DNA for the CDR3: TGCGCCAGCGCCGGGACTCCCCGACTAAACACCGGGGAGCTGTTTTTT.

The rearrangement links TRBV6-5 to TRBJ2-7; D not resolved. Trimming pared 5 bases from V and 3 bases from J, leaving 5 bases between. CDR1 and CDR2 from the germline V gene are MNHEY and SVGAGI. The CDR3 totals 11 residues. CDR3 sequence (DNA): TGTGCCAGCAGTAATCGCTACGAGCAGTACTTC. Translated: CASSNRYEQYF.

The J gene is TRBJ2-1, the V gene TRBV6-6; 11 positions match TRBD2. Looked up from germline, CDR1 is MNHNY and CDR2 is SVGAGI (reference sequence). This CDR3 has 19 residues. J lost 1 base, V lost 5 bases, and 13 bases had no gene match. CDR3 region: CASSRVRRLAGRSYNEQFF. DNA for the CDR3: TGTGCCAGCAGTCGGGTCAGACGACTAGCGGGACGGTCCTACAATGAGCAGTTCTTC.

The chain recombines TRBV28 with TRBJ1-4; D possibly corresponds to TRBD1 (6 bases). CDR1 MDHEN and CDR2 SYDVKM come from the germline V gene. V dropped 3 bases and J dropped 7 bases, with 18 bases sitting between them. This CDR3 is 16 amino acids long. The CDR3 bases are TGTGCCAGCAGTTTTGGGGGAGGGGGTATTCGTGAAAAACTGTTTTTT. It is translated as CASSFGGGGIREKLFF.

The rearrangement joins TRBV3-1 (or the pseudogene TRBV3-2) to TRBJ2-2, with TRBD1 matching 10 bases. Germline V gives CDR1 LGHDT, CDR2 YNNKEL (reference sequence). The V and J ends lost 3 bases and 4 bases, in that order; junction bases with no gene match: 5. This CDR3 spans 16 amino acids. The CDR3, as DNA: TGTGCCAGCAGCCACGGGACAGGGGCTTCCACCGGGGAGCTGTTTTTT. Protein product: CASSHGTGASTGELFF.